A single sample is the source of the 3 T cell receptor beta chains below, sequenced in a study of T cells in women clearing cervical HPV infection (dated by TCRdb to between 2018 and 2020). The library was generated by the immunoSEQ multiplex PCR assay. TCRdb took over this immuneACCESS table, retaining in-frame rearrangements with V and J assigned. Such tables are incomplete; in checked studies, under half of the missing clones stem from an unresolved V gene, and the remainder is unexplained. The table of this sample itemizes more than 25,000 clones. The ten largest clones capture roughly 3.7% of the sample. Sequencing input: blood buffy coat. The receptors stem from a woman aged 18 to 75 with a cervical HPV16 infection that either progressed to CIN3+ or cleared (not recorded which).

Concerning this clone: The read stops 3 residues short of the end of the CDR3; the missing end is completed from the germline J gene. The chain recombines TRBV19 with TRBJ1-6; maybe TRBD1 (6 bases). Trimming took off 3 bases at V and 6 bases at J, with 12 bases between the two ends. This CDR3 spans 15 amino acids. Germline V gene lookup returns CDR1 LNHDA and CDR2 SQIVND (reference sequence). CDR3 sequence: CASSITGTINSPLHF. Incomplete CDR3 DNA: TGTGCCAGTAGTATTACAGGGACGATTAATTCACCC. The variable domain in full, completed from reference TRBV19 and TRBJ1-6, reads DGGITQSPKYLFRKEGQNVTLSCEQNLNHDAMYWYRQDPGQGLRLIYYSQIVNDFQKGDIAEGYSVSREKKESFPLTVTSAQKNPTAFYLCASSITGTINSPLHFGNGTRLTVT.

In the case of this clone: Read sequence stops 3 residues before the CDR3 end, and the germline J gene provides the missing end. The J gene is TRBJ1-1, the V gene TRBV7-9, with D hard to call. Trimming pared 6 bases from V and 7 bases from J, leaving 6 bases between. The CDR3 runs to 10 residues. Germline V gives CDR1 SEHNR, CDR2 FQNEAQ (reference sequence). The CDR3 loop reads CASRQYEAFF. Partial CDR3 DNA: TGTGCCAGCAGACAGTATGAA.

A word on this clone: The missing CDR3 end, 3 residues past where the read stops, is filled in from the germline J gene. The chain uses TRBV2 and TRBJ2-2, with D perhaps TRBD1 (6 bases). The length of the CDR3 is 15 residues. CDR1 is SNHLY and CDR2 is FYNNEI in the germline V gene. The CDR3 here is CASSSLGQPNEKLFF. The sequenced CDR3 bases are TGTGCCAGCAGCTCTTTGGGACAACCTAATGAAAAG.